This T cell receptor (beta chain) was sequenced for a study of T cells in Graves' hyperthyroidism and ophthalmopathy. Findings and caveats of the study: Most clonotypes expanded in the thyroid (above 0.001) were also present in blood.

CDR3 length equals 15 residues. Germline V gives CDR1 LNHDA, CDR2 SQIVND (reference sequence). The V gene lost 8 bases and the J gene lost 8 bases, with 25 bases spanning the gap. Amplified TCR beta CDR3 regions came from RNA transcripts. The TCR CDR3 was amplified in a first-round RT-PCR using the HTBI primer set. MiXCR was run by TCRdb on the multiplex PCR reads, yielding one entry per CDR3 protein. This sample carries some 360,000 distinct CDR3 sequences, about a sixth of them seen once, and the ten largest clones take 15%. Patients were excluded for uncontrolled infection, other autoimmune disease, pregnancy or lactation. This clonotype was seen many times. Its antigen is as yet unknown.

The rearrangement links TRBV19 to TRBJ2-7; D possibly corresponds to TRBD2 (5 bases). Sequencing was done on a sample of blood. The receptor's source is a woman aged 40 to 50 with Graves' ophthalmopathy. CDR3 residues: CASLSGGGGPRKQYF. CDR3 nucleotides: TGTGCCAGTCTTAGTGGTGGCGGAGGACCTCGCAAGCAGTACTTC. Based on the CDR3 plus reference TRBV19 and TRBJ2-7, the full variable domain is DGGITQSPKYLFRKEGQNVTLSCEQNLNHDAMYWYRQDPGQGLRLIYYSQIVNDFQKGDIAEGYSVSREKKESFPLTVTSAQKNPTAFYLCASLSGGGGPRKQYFGPGTRLTVT.